This entry lists 4 T cell receptor beta chains sequenced from one sample in a study of T-cell reconstitution after alpha-beta-depleted transplantation in children. Construction of the TCRbeta library involved unique molecular identifiers. TCRdb analysed the PCR reads with MiXCR anew, one entry per CDR3 protein. The data show about 500,000 distinct CDR3 sequences, with 10% to 12% seen just once and around 15% held by the top ten. Source: PBMCs, mostly from graft donor cells, taken 180 days after TCRalphabeta/CD19-depleted stem cell transplant. These receptors all stem from a female patient aged 2-9 years who had a stem cell transplant for aplastic anemia, so the T cells may come from the graft donor.

The rearrangement links TRBV7-2 to TRBJ2-1; D gene uncertain. Germline assignment: CDR1 SGHTA and CDR2 FQGNSA. This CDR3 comprises 16 residues. Trimming cost V 1 base and J 1 base, with 11 bases left between them. CDR3 sequence: CASSLGGKGSYNEQFF. CDR3 DNA: TGTGCCAGCAGCTTAGGGGGTAAAGGGTCCTACAATGAGCAGTTCTTC.

The V gene is TRBV7-3, the J gene TRBJ2-1; tentatively, D is TRBD1 (5 bases). The ends were cut back, 0 bases at V and 8 bases at J, with 8 bases in the middle. The CDR3 sequence is 13 residues long. Germline CDR1 and CDR2: SGHTA and FQGTGA. In DNA, the CDR3 is TGTGCCAGCAGCTTAACACAGGTCGATGAGCAGTTCTTC. This sequence encodes CASSLTQVDEQFF.

This clonotype was found many times. The chain carries TRBV15 and TRBJ2-1; 10 bases line up with TRBD2. CDR1 and CDR2 from the germline V gene are LNHNV and YYDKDF (reference sequence). CDR3 size: 15 residues. V trimming: 7 bases; J trimming: 6 bases; junction bases outside the gene matches: 9. The CDR3 loop is CATTPGLAASNEQFF. The CDR3 coding sequence is TGTGCCACCACCCCAGGACTAGCGGCTTCCAATGAGCAGTTCTTC.

This clonotype occurred many times. A read error is likely, as this CDR3 ends without the conserved phenylalanine or tryptophan. Because the CDR3's place on the DNA is in doubt, the DNA is left out and the CDR3 is given as listed by TCRdb. V usage is TRBV25-1 and J usage is TRBJ2-5; whether TRBD1, the table's D call, matches the DNA was not checked. From germline, CDR1 is MGHDK and CDR2 SYGVNS. The CDR3 extends over 13 residues, inclusive of both ends. CDR3 sequence reads: CASSDPPRDLMMI.